The sequence of this T cell receptor (beta chain) was determined in a study of T cell repertoires in cytomegalovirus infection. Study at large: CMV infection together with matching HLA type was indicated by public TCR beta signatures. Study results and caveats: HLA-C-restricted CMV clonotypes gave the most frequent clonotype in two of eight donors. Of the TCR beta families, the public ones yielded a cumulative frequency that identified carriers of CMV plus the relevant HLA.

This clonotype occurred many times. The antigen remains undetermined. V gave up 1 base and J gave up 7 bases, with 7 bases separating them. This CDR3 is built from 12 residues. Germline-derived CDR1 and CDR2 are SGHTA and FQGNSA. Via MiXCR, TCRdb re-called the reads, giving one row per CDR3 protein. The data show over 450,000 distinct CDR3 sequences, over 9% seen once. Sequenced material: PBMCs. The sequence was obtained from a human donor in good health (CMV status not recorded). Some clones in this sample may be carry-over from other donors' samples. The gene calls are TRBV7-2 and TRBJ1-1; D remains ambiguous. The CDR3 protein is CASSLGRIEAFF. CDR3 DNA sequence: TGTGCCAGCAGCTTAGGCCGTATTGAAGCTTTCTTT.